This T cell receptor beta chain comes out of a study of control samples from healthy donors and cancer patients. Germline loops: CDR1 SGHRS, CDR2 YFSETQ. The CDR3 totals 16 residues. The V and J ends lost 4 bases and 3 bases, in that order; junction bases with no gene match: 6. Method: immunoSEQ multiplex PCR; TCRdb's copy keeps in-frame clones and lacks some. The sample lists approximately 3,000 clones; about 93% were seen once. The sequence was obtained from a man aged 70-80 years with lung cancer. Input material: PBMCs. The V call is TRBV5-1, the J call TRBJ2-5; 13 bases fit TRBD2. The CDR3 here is CASSLTSGGLKETQYF. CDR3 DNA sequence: TGCGCCAGCAGCCTGACTAGCGGGGGGCTAAAAGAGACCCAGTACTTC.